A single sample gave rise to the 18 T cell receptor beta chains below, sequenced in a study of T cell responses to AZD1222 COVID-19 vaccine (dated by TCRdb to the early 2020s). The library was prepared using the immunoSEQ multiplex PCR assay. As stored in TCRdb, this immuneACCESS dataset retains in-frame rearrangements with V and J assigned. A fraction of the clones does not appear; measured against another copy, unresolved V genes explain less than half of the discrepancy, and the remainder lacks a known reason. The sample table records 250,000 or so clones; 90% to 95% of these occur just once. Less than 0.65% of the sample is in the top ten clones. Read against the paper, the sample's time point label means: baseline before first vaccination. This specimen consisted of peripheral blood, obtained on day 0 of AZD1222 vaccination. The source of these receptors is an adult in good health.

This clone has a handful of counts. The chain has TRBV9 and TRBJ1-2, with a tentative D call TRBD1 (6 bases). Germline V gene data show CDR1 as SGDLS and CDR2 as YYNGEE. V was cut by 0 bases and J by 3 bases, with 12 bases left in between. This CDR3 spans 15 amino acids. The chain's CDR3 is CASSVAIRGDYGYTF. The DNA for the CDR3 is TGTGCCAGCAGCGTAGCTATCAGGGGAGACTATGGCTACACCTTC.

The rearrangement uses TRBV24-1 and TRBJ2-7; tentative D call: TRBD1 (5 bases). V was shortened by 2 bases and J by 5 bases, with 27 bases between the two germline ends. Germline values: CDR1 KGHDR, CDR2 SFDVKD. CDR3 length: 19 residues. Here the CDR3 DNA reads TGTGCCACCAGTGATTCCCGCCCAAAGCCGGGCAGGGTCTTGAACGAGCAGTACTTC. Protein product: CATSDSRPKPGRVLNEQYF.

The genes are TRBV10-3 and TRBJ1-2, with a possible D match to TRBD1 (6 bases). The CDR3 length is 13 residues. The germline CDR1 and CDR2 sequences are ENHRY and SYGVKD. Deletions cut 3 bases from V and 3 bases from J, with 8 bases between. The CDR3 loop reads CAISDRQDYGYTF. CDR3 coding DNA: TGTGCCATCAGTGATCGACAGGACTATGGCTACACCTTC.

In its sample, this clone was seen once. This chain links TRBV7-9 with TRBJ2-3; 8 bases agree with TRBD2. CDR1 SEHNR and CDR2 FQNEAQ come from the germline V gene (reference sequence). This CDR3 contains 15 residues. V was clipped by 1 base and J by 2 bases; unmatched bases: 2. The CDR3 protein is CASSLVLAVTDTQYF. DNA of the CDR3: TGTGCCAGCAGCTTAGTACTAGCGGTCACAGATACGCAGTATTTT. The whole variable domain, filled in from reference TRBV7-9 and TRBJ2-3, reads DTGVSQNPRHKITKRGQNVTFRCDPISEHNRLYWYRQTLGQGPEFLTYFQNEAQLEKSRLLSDRFSAERPKGSFSTLEIQRTEQGDSAMYLCASSLVLAVTDTQYFGPGTRLTVL.

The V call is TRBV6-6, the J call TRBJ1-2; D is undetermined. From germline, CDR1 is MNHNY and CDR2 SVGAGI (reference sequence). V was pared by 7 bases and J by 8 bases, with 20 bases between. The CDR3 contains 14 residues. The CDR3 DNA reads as TGTGCCAGCACCCTCGGCCCGGAGGAGATAGGCTACACCTTC. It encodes CASTLGPEEIGYTF.

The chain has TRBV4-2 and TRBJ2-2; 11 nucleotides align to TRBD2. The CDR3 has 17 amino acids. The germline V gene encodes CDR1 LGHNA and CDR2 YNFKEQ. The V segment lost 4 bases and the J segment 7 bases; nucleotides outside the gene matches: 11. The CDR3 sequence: CASSPEAGTSGIGELFF. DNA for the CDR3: TGTGCCAGCAGCCCTGAGGCCGGGACTAGCGGTATCGGGGAGCTGTTTTTT.

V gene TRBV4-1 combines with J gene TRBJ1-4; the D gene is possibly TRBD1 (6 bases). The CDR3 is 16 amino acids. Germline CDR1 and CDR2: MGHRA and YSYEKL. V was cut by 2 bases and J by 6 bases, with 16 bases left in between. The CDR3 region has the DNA TGCGCCAGCAGCCAATACCCGGACAGCGGGGATGAAAAACTGTTTTTT. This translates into CASSQYPDSGDEKLFF.

The CDR3 loop is CASSVVGQNTGELFF. CDR3 nucleotides: TGTGCCAGCAGCGTAGTCGGTCAGAACACCGGGGAGCTGTTTTTT. The chain has TRBV9 and TRBJ2-2; D is ambiguous. Germline CDR1 and CDR2: SGDLS and YYNGEE. This CDR3 has 15 amino acids. V lost 0 bases and J 1 base, leaving 7 bases between the germline ends.

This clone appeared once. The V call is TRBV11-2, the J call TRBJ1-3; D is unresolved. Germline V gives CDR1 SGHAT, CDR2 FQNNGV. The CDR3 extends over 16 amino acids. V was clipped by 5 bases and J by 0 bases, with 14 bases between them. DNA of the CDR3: TGTGCCAGCAGCAGATCCACTATGCCCTCTGGAAACACCATATATTTT. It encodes CASSRSTMPSGNTIYF.

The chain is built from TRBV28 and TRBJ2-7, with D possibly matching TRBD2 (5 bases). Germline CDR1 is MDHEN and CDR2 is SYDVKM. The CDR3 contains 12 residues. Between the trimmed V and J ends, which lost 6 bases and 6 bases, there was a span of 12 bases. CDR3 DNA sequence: TGTGCCAGCAGACCGCCGGCGGGCGAGCAGTACTTC. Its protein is CASRPPAGEQYF.

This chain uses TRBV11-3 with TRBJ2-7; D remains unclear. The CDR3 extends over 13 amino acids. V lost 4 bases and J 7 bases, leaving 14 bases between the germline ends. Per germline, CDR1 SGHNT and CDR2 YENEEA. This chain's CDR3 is CASSSSPPGEQYF. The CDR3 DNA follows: TGTGCCAGCAGCTCCTCTCCTCCTGGTGAGCAGTACTTC.

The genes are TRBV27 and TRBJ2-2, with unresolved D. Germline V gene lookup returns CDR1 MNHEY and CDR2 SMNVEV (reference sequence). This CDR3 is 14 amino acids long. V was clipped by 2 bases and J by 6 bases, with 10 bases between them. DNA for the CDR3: TGTGCCAGCAGTTTAGGTTGGAGCCCCGGGGAGCTGTTTTTT. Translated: CASSLGWSPGELFF.

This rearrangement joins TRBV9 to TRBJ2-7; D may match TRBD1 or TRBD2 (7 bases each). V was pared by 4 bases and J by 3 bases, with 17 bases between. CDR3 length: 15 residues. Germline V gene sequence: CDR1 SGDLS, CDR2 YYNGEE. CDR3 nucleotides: TGTGCCAGCAGCCCCGCCCAGGGGGGGGACTACGAGCAGTACTTC. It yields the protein CASSPAQGGDYEQYF. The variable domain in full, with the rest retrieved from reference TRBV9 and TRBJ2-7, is DSGVTQTPKHLITATGQRVTLRCSPRSGDLSVYWYQQSLDQGLQFLIQYYNGEERAKGNILERFSAQQFPDLHSELNLSSLELGDSALYFCASSPAQGGDYEQYFGPGTRLTVT.

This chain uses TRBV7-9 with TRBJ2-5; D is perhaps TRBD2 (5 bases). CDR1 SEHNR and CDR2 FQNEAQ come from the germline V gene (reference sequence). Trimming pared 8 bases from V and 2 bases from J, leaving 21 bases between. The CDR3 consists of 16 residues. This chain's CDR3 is CASSGVAPPGQETQYF. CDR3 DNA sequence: TGTGCCAGCTCCGGGGTAGCGCCTCCGGGACAAGAGACCCAGTACTTC.

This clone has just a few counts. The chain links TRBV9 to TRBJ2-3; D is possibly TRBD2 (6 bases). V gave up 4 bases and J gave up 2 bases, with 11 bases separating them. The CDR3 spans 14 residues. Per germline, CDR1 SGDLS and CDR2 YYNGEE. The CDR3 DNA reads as TGTGCCAGCAGCCCGGGGGTAACCACAGATACGCAGTATTTT. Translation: CASSPGVTTDTQYF.

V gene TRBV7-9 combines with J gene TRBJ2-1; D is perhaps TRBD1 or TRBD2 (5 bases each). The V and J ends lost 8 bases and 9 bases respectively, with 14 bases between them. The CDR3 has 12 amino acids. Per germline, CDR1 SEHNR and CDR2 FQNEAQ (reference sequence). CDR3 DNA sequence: TGTGCCAGCTCTCTCTGGGGGTTTGAGCAGTTCTTC. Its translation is CASSLWGFEQFF. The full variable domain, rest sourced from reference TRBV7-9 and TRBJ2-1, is DTGVSQNPRHKITKRGQNVTFRCDPISEHNRLYWYRQTLGQGPEFLTYFQNEAQLEKSRLLSDRFSAERPKGSFSTLEIQRTEQGDSAMYLCASSLWGFEQFFGPGTRLTVL.

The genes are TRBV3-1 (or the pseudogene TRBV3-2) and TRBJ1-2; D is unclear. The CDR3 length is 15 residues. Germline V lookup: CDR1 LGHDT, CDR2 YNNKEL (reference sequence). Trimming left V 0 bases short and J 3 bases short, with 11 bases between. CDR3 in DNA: TGTGCCAGCAGCCAAGATGAGGGAATTTACTATGGCTACACCTTC. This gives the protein CASSQDEGIYYGYTF.

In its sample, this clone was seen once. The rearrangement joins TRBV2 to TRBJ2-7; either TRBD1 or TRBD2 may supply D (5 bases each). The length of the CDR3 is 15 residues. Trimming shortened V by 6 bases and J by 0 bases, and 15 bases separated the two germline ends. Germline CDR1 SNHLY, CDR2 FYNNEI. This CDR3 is CASSYGTASSYEQYF. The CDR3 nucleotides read TGTGCCAGCAGCTACGGGACCGCTAGCTCCTACGAGCAGTACTTC.